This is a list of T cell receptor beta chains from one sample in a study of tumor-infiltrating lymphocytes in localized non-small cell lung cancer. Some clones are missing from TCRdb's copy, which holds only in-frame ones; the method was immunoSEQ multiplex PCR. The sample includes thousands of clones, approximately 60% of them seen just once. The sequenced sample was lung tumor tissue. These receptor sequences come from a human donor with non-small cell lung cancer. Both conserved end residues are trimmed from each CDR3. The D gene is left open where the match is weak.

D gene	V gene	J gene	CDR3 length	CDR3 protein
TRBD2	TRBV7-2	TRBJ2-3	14	ASSFRTGGGTDTQY
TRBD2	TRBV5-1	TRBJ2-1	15	ASSQRTSGGPYNEQF
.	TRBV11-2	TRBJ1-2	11	ASSRDRNYGYT
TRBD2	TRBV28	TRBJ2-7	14	ASSPPELARGYEQY
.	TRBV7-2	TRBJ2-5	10	ASSSPSGRRH
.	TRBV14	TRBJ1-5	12	ASSHRQVNQPQH
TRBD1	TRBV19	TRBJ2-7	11	ASSGTVFYEQY
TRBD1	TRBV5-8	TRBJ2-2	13	ASSLGAGGTGELF
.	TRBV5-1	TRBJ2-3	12	ASSLEGRTDTQY
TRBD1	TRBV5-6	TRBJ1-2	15	ASSLTPTGGFNYGYT
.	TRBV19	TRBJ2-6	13	ASRSEGAGANVLT
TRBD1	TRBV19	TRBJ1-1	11	ASEDRGLTEAF
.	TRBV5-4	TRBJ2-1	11	ASSWLWANEQF
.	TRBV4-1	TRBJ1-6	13	ASSQGTDGNSPLH
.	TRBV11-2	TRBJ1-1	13	ASSPRTASNTEAF
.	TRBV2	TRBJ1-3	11	ASAPGDGNTIY
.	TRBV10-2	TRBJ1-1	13	ASSEWQGMNTEAF
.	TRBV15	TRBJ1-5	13	ATSRDARNNQPQH
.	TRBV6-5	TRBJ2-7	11	ASSSGTLDEQY
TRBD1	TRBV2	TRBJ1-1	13	ASRGQSSMNTEAF